The 26 T cell receptor beta chains listed next were all sequenced from one sample in a study of Graves' ophthalmopathy and Graves' hyperthyroidism. TCR beta CDR3 regions were amplified from RNA transcripts. Investigators did first-round RT-PCR with HTBI primers, then second-round multiplex PCR. TCRdb reanalysed the multiplex PCR reads using MiXCR and keeps one entry per CDR3 protein. The sample lists about 400,000 distinct CDR3 sequences, roughly 15% occurring once. Sequences were obtained from peripheral blood. The receptors come from a woman aged 18-35 years with stable Graves' hyperthyroidism.

Ten or more counts support this clonotype. V usage is TRBV11-3 and J usage is TRBJ2-5; D gene unclear. Per the germline V gene, CDR1 is SGHNT and CDR2 is YENEEA. V was shortened by 5 bases and J by 3 bases, with 10 bases between the two germline ends. The CDR3 consists of 13 residues. DNA of the CDR3: TGTGCCAGCAGCCCCTGGGCGGAAGAGACCCAGTACTTC. The encoded protein is CASSPWAEETQYF.

The table lists this clonotype with many counts. The chain has TRBV12-5 and TRBJ2-7; no firm D call. This CDR3 is built from 13 residues. V was trimmed by 0 bases and J by 6 bases, leaving 9 bases between them. Germline V lookup: CDR1 LGHNT, CDR2 FRNRAP. Here the CDR3 DNA reads TGTGCTAGTGGTTTGGTACAAGGCTCCGAGCAGTACTTC. It yields the protein CASGLVQGSEQYF.

The chain joins TRBV4-3 to TRBJ1-5, with a possible D match to TRBD1 (6 bases). Germline V gene sequence: CDR1 LGHNA, CDR2 YSLEER. Trimming stripped 4 bases from V and 1 base from J, with 20 bases between. The CDR3 is 18 amino acids. CDR3: CASSPVRPGTKSNQPQHF. The DNA for the CDR3 is TGCGCCAGCAGCCCGGTAAGGCCCGGGACAAAGAGCAATCAGCCCCAGCATTTT.

There are many counts of this clonotype. V and J are TRBV29-1 and TRBJ2-7; possible D gene TRBD1, 6 bases. Germline V gene sequence: CDR1 SQVTM, CDR2 ANQGSEA. Trimming took 6 bases from V and 7 from J, leaving 22 bases between them. CDR3 length: 14 amino acids. As DNA, the CDR3 is TGCAGCGTCCAACTTCAGGGGTCTGGAAGAGAGCAGTACTTC. As protein: CSVQLQGSGREQYF.

This clonotype came up a few times. The CDR3 loop reads CASSQEGTGLNYGYTF. DNA of the CDR3: TGTGCCAGCAGCCAAGAAGGGACAGGACTGAACTATGGCTACACCTTC. The chain couples TRBV4-2 to TRBJ1-2; 8 positions agree with TRBD1. CDR3 length equals 16 residues. Per germline, CDR1 LGHNA and CDR2 YNFKEQ. The trim removed 0 bases at V and 2 bases at J, leaving 5 bases unmatched.

This clonotype turned up a few times. The chain joins TRBV6-5 to TRBJ1-6; 8 bases align to TRBD1. The CDR3 is 17 amino acids. V shed 0 bases, J shed 0 bases, and the junction held 1 base outside the gene matches. Germline assignment: CDR1 MNHEY and CDR2 SVGAGI. CDR3 loop: CASSYSDRGSYNSPLHF. In nucleotides, the CDR3 is TGTGCCAGCAGTTACTCAGACAGGGGCTCCTATAATTCACCCCTCCACTTT.

This clonotype has ten or more counts. This sequence joins TRBV19 and TRBJ1-2; D is perhaps TRBD1 (6 bases). This CDR3 has 12 residues. Trimming removed 1 base at V and 12 bases at J, with 12 bases between. Germline V gene lookup returns CDR1 LNHDA and CDR2 SQIVND (reference sequence). CDR3 protein: CASSIVGGRDTF. CDR3 nucleotide sequence: TGTGCCAGTAGTATAGTGGGGGGGCGAGACACCTTC. The full variable domain, its missing parts supplied by reference TRBV19 and TRBJ1-2, is DGGITQSPKYLFRKEGQNVTLSCEQNLNHDAMYWYRQDPGQGLRLIYYSQIVNDFQKGDIAEGYSVSREKKESFPLTVTSAQKNPTAFYLCASSIVGGRDTFGSGTRLTVV.

The sample holds many counts of this clonotype. The V and J genes are TRBV11-2 and TRBJ2-2, with D unclear. The V end lost 4 bases, the J end lost 0 bases, and 12 bases lay between the germline ends. There are 16 residues in the CDR3. Germline CDR1 reads SGHAT; CDR2 reads FQNNGV. This CDR3 reads CASSSYRGSNTGELFF. Written as DNA, the CDR3 is TGTGCCAGCAGCTCCTACAGAGGATCGAACACCGGGGAGCTGTTTTTT.

The sample holds many counts of this clonotype. CDR3 region: CASSEDRVLNQPQHF. The CDR3 DNA sequence: TGTGCCAGCAGTGAGGACAGGGTACTCAATCAGCCCCAGCATTTT. This chain connects TRBV2 to TRBJ1-5, with 8 nucleotides matching TRBD1. Losses at the gene ends were 3 bases for V and 3 bases for J; bases not matched to a gene: 4. The CDR3 is 15 residues long. Germline V CDR1 and CDR2: SNHLY, FYNNEI.

Concerning this clonotype itself: An end of the junction does not agree with germline; a read error may underlie this. The rearrangement joins TRBV24-1 to TRBJ2-3; D is possibly TRBD2 (6 bases). Germline loops: CDR1 KGHDR, CDR2 SFDVKD. The CDR3 contains 16 residues. The DNA of the CDR3 is TGTGCCATCAGTGAGGCTTTGGCGGGGCGAACAGATACGCAGTATTTT. As protein: CAISEALAGRTDTQYF.

As DNA, the CDR3 is TGTGCCAGCAGACCCATCGGACAAAGCAGAAACACCATATATTTT. Protein product: CASRPIGQSRNTIYF. The chain is built from TRBV6-1 and TRBJ1-3; D might be TRBD1 (5 bases). The V end lost 6 bases, the J end lost 5 bases, and 17 bases lay between the germline ends. The germline gives CDR1 MNHNS, CDR2 SASEGT. This CDR3 contains 15 residues.

This clonotype appeared many times. The chain has TRBV4-1 and TRBJ1-5; no definite D call. The CDR3 sequence is 13 residues long. V lost 1 base and J lost 9, with 10 bases in between. Germline assignment: CDR1 MGHRA and CDR2 YSYEKL. This CDR3 is CASSQGVGSPQHF. The CDR3 nucleotides read TGCGCCAGCAGCCAAGGAGTGGGGTCGCCCCAGCATTTT.

This clonotype was recorded a few times. The chain is built from TRBV6-5 and TRBJ2-2; D uncertain. Germline V gene data show CDR1 as MNHEY and CDR2 as SVGAGI. CDR3 size: 16 residues. Trimming took off 4 bases at V and 0 bases at J, with 12 bases between the two ends. CDR3 bases: TGTGCCAGCAGTTCCGTAGGCTGGTCGAACACCGGGGAGCTGTTTTTT. Encoded protein: CASSSVGWSNTGELFF.

This chain uses TRBV2 with TRBJ1-5, with unresolved D. V lost 5 bases to trimming and J lost 7 bases, with 15 bases between them. The CDR3 consists of 14 residues. The germline gives CDR1 SNHLY, CDR2 FYNNEI. CDR3 sequence: CASSSWGERQPQHF. In nucleotides, the CDR3 is TGTGCCAGCAGTTCCTGGGGTGAGCGGCAGCCCCAGCATTTT.

V usage is TRBV7-9 and J usage is TRBJ1-1, with 7 bases identical to TRBD1. V lost 6 bases to trimming and J lost 8 bases; unmatched junction nucleotides: 9. Germline V gene sequence: CDR1 SEHNR, CDR2 FQNEAQ (reference sequence). The CDR3 runs to 13 residues. The CDR3 here is CASSFKGQAEAFF. The CDR3 DNA follows: TGTGCCAGCAGTTTTAAAGGACAGGCCGAAGCTTTCTTT.

The sample holds many counts of this clonotype. The rearrangement links TRBV12-3 or TRBV12-4 to TRBJ1-1, with D unresolved. The V and J ends lost 5 bases and 5 bases respectively, with 12 bases between them. This CDR3 has 13 residues. CDR3 sequence: CASSPIMFTEAFF. For the CDR3, the DNA is TGTGCCAGCAGTCCTATCATGTTTACTGAAGCTTTCTTT.

Many counts were recorded for this clonotype. The chain combines TRBV20-1 with TRBJ1-1, with D possibly matching TRBD1 (6 bases). The V gene's germline CDR1 is DFQATT and CDR2 SNEGSKA (reference sequence). The V end lost 6 bases, the J end lost 3 bases, and 17 bases lay between the germline ends. The CDR3 totals 14 residues. The CDR3 region is CSALRGAGDTEAFF. The CDR3, as DNA: TGCAGTGCACTACGGGGGGCAGGTGACACTGAAGCTTTCTTT.

This clonotype was recorded at least ten times. V gene TRBV25-1 combines with J gene TRBJ1-2; the D is unclear. V gave up 7 bases and J gave up 5 bases, with 8 bases separating them. The CDR3 totals 11 residues. The V gene's germline CDR1 is MGHDK and CDR2 SYGVNS. CDR3 nucleotide sequence: TGTGCCAGCAATTCTGCTTATGGCTACACCTTC. Its protein is CASNSAYGYTF.

This clonotype was counted between two and nine times. This chain links TRBV11-1 with TRBJ1-3; no firm D call. Trimming pared 0 bases from V and 0 bases from J, leaving 12 bases between. The V gene's germline CDR1 is SGHAT and CDR2 FQDESV (reference sequence). This CDR3 is built from 17 residues. CDR3 sequence: CASSLADGRNSGNTIYF. CDR3 bases: TGTGCCAGCAGCTTAGCGGACGGTCGCAACTCTGGAAACACCATATATTTT.

With regard to this clonotype: A much larger clone differs by one base, so this may be a read error. V usage is TRBV12-3 or TRBV12-4 and J usage is TRBJ2-2; D call uncertain. This CDR3 is 14 amino acids long. V gave up 3 bases and J gave up 5 bases, with 10 bases separating them. Here the CDR3 reads CASSFLKKTGELFF. In nucleotides, the CDR3 is TGTGCCAGCAGTTTTCTGAAGAAGACCGGGGAGCTGTTTTTT.

This clonotype was observed at least ten times. This chain connects TRBV15 to TRBJ2-7, with D perhaps given as TRBD1 or TRBD2 (5 bases each). This CDR3 comprises 12 residues. The V end lost 3 bases, the J end lost 6 bases, and 9 bases lay between the germline ends. Germline CDR1 LNHNV, CDR2 YYDKDF (reference sequence). The CDR3 DNA is TGTGCCACCAGCAGGGGGGTCGGCGAGCAGTACTTC. Translated: CATSRGVGEQYF.

At least ten counts were recorded for this clonotype. V usage is TRBV10-2 and J usage is TRBJ1-1; 9 bases fit TRBD1. The CDR3 consists of 16 residues. Germline CDR1 is WSHSY and CDR2 is SAAADI. Losses at the gene ends were 2 bases for V and 4 bases for J; bases not matched to a gene: 8. The CDR3 is CASSEPRDRAGTEAFF. The CDR3, as DNA: TGCGCCAGCAGTGAGCCCCGGGACAGGGCGGGCACTGAAGCTTTCTTT.

This clonotype was detected many times. The chain employs TRBV20-1 and TRBJ2-7, with TRBD1 as a possible D gene (6 bases). With 5 bases removed from V and 4 bases from J, the gap between germline ends came to 18 bases. This CDR3 has 14 residues. Germline V gives CDR1 DFQATT, CDR2 SNEGSKA (reference sequence). The CDR3 DNA follows: TGCAGTGCTCCAGATCAGGGGAGAGGGTACGAGCAGTACTTC. Protein: CSAPDQGRGYEQYF.

This clonotype was picked up a small number of times. This chain uses TRBV7-9 with TRBJ1-6; 9 bases align to TRBD1. The CDR3 consists of 15 residues. Trimming took 2 bases from V and 9 from J; bases not matched to a gene: 5. The germline gives CDR1 SEHNR, CDR2 FQNEAQ (reference sequence). In DNA form, the CDR3 reads TGTGCCAGCAGCTTATGGGGACAGGGTGGTTCACCCCTCCACTTT. Its protein is CASSLWGQGGSPLHF.

The V call is TRBV12-5, the J call TRBJ2-5; D may be TRBD1 or TRBD2 (6 bases each). Germline CDR1 and CDR2: LGHNT and FRNRAP. This CDR3 has 14 residues. V lost 7 bases and J 4 bases, leaving 16 bases between the germline ends. CDR3 sequence (DNA): TGTGCTAGTGCCATAGGGGGGCGGGGAGAGACCCAGTACTTC. The encoded protein is CASAIGGRGETQYF.

This clonotype was seen repeatedly, ten times or more. This rearrangement joins TRBV20-1 to TRBJ2-7; perhaps TRBD2 as D (5 bases). V lost 6 bases and J 3 bases, leaving 15 bases between the germline ends. Germline-derived CDR1 and CDR2 are DFQATT and SNEGSKA (reference sequence). The CDR3 has 13 amino acids. Here the CDR3 DNA reads TGCAGTGCCAGATTAAACAGCGGCTACGAGCAGTACTTC. Translated, it gives CSARLNSGYEQYF.